Included here is one T cell receptor beta chain sequence, with context. As yet, its antigen is unknown. Primers used in a second PCR of about 7 to 12 cycles were a sample-barcoded 5' primer and a J-beta primer mix. Individual samples furnished no less than 2.5 million CDR3-containing paired-end reads apiece. TCRdb analysed the 5' RACE reads with MiXCR anew, one entry per CDR3 protein. The sample contains hundreds of thousands of distinct CDR3 sequences, 45% to 60% of which appear only once. This entry comes from a study of blood T cells in healthy people across ages. Regarding the study as a whole: Across the age range, TCR beta diversity per million T cells fell in a roughly linear way.

The sequence was obtained from a woman aged 80 or older in good health. The source material was blood.

CDR3 nucleotides: TGTGCCAGCAGCTTAGTTCCGCGGGTACAAGAGACCCAGTACTTC. It encodes CASSLVPRVQETQYF. This chain connects TRBV7-9 to TRBJ2-5; D possibly corresponds to TRBD2 (5 bases). The V gene lost 1 base and the J gene lost 2 bases, with 11 bases spanning the gap. The CDR3 totals 15 residues. CDR1 is SEHNR and CDR2 is FQNEAQ in the germline V gene (reference sequence).